A selection of T cell receptor beta chains follows, all from one sample in a study of blood T cell repertoires in COVID-19. The protocol was immunoSEQ multiplex PCR, while the TCRdb copy is restricted to in-frame clones and leaves out a portion. Of 360,000 or so clones in the sample, over 85% are singletons; the top ten hold 1.5% to 2%. What was sequenced was PBMCs or T cells enriched from blood (not recorded which). The receptors stem from a woman aged 30 to 39 who had recovered from COVID-19. Both conserved end residues are part of each CDR3. The D gene is left open where the match is weak. Not all rows give a size; the values are once, few, many and, for expanded clones, a class.

TRBJ2-7	15	TRBV28	.	TRBD1	TGTGCCAGCAGTTTACCCGGACAGGGTACCTACGAGCAGTACTTC	CASSLPGQGTYEQYF
TRBJ2-1	15	TRBV4-2	.	.	TGTGCCAGCAGCCAAGTCTTAGGAACCGGGAATGAGCAGTTCTTC	CASSQVLGTGNEQFF
TRBJ1-2	13	TRBV10-3	.	.	TGTGCCATCAGTGACGGGGTACAATATGGCTACACCTTC	CAISDGVQYGYTF
TRBJ1-5	15	TRBV7-3	.	.	TGTGCCAGCAGCTTAATTCCGGTCTCCAATCAGCCCCAGCATTTT	CASSLIPVSNQPQHF
TRBJ2-5	13	TRBV5-6	once	TRBD2	TGTGCCAGCAGCCTTAGCGGGGTAGAGACCCAGTACTTC	CASSLSGVETQYF
TRBJ2-5	14	TRBV11-2	.	TRBD2	TGTGCCAGCAGCTCGACTAGCGGGAGAGGGACCCAGTACTTC	CASSSTSGRGTQYF
TRBJ2-1	15	TRBV25-1	.	TRBD2	TGTGCCAGCAGGGCCCGGGGGGTTCCCCGTGGTGAGCAGTTCTTC	CASRARGVPRGEQFF
TRBJ2-1	14	TRBV15	.	.	TGTGCCACCAGCAGAGGGCCGGAACTAGACCAGCAGTTCTTC	CATSRGPELDQQFF
TRBJ1-2	14	TRBV27	.	.	TGTGCCAGCACCTCTTATCGGGGTCAAGATGGCTACACCTTC	CASTSYRGQDGYTF
TRBJ2-3	15	TRBV5-6	.	.	TGTGCCAGCAGCCAGACCGGGGGTAGCACAGATACGCAGTATTTT	CASSQTGGSTDTQYF
TRBJ2-1	14	TRBV7-9	.	.	TGTGCCAGCAGCGTCCCACAGGGTTACAATGAGCAGTTCTTC	CASSVPQGYNEQFF
TRBJ2-1	19	TRBV5-1	.	TRBD2	TGCGCCAGCAGCTTGGCTCGGCTAGCGGCGTATTCCGATTACAATGAGCAGTTCTTC	CASSLARLAAYSDYNEQFF
TRBJ1-6	15	TRBV5-5	.	TRBD1	TGTGCCAGCAGCTTTAGACAGGGAGATAATTCACCCCTCCACTTT	CASSFRQGDNSPLHF
TRBJ1-4	12	TRBV28	few	TRBD1	TGTGCCATCAAGGGGGCTGGTGAAAAACTGTTTTTT	CAIKGAGEKLFF
TRBJ2-7	13	TRBV15	.	.	TGTGCCACCAGCAGAGCTAGTGGAGACGAGCAGTACTTC	CATSRASGDEQYF
TRBJ2-1	16	TRBV19	.	.	TGTGCCAGTAGTATAGGCGGGACGAGCTCCTACAATGAGCAGTTCTTC	CASSIGGTSSYNEQFF
TRBJ2-5	15	TRBV7-2	.	.	TGTGCCAGCAGCTTAGCGGTCCGGGGGTGGGAGACCCAGTACTTC	CASSLAVRGWETQYF
TRBJ2-7	15	TRBV7-3	.	.	TGTGCCAGCAGCTTAATAGGAGGGCAGGCCTACGAGCAGTACTTC	CASSLIGGQAYEQYF
TRBJ2-3	21	TRBV9	.	TRBD2	TGTGCGAGTAATACAGGGGAAGGGACTAGCGGGAGGATCGACTTCACAGATACGCAGTATTTT	CASNTGEGTSGRIDFTDTQYF
TRBJ1-3	16	TRBV30	.	.	TGTGCCTGGAGTGCTGCTCAGGACACCTCTGGAAACACCATATATTTT	CAWSAAQDTSGNTIYF
TRBJ2-1	21	TRBV7-9	.	TRBD2	TGTGCCAGCAGCACGCCCGGGACTAGCGGGAGCGACCGCTCCTCGTACAATGAGCAGTTCTTC	CASSTPGTSGSDRSSYNEQFF
TRBJ2-7	14	TRBV11-2	.	.	TGTGCCAGCAGCTCGGTAAGCGGGTGGTACGAGCAGTACTTC	CASSSVSGWYEQYF
TRBJ1-1	14	TRBV6-5	once	.	TGTGCCAGCAGTTACGGAGGACAGTACACTGAAGCTTTCTTT	CASSYGGQYTEAFF
TRBJ2-5	14	TRBV7-2	.	TRBD1	TGTGCCAGCAGCCGTGACAGGGCCCAAGAGACCCAGTACTTC	CASSRDRAQETQYF
TRBJ2-1	13	TRBV12-3/TRBV12-4	.	.	TGTGCCAGCAACCTCCCCGGGGACAATGAGCAGTTCTTC	CASNLPGDNEQFF
TRBJ1-2	13	TRBV7-8	.	.	TGTGCCAGCAGCTTATTCCAGGACTATGGCTACACCTTC	CASSLFQDYGYTF
TRBJ2-1	14	TRBV28	.	.	TGTGCCAGCGACGACGGGGGAAGCTACAATGAGCAGTTCTTC	CASDDGGSYNEQFF
TRBJ2-3	14	TRBV24-1	.	.	TGTGCCACCAGTGGTGCCGGGACAATCGATACGCAGTATTTT	CATSGAGTIDTQYF
TRBJ2-1	15	TRBV7-2	few	TRBD2	TGTGCCAGCAGCTTCCAGCGGGGGGTACACAATGAGCAGTTCTTC	CASSFQRGVHNEQFF
TRBJ2-5	16	TRBV4-3	.	TRBD1	TGCGCCAGCAGCCAAGGATCGACAGGGGGCAGTGAGACCCAGTACTTC	CASSQGSTGGSETQYF
TRBJ1-4	14	TRBV30	.	.	TGTGCCTGGGGTACAGGGTCGGTTGGTGAAAAACTGTTTTTT	CAWGTGSVGEKLFF
TRBJ1-5	14	TRBV19	.	TRBD1	TGTGCCAGTAGTAGAGGACAGGGGTTTCAGCCCCAGCATTTT	CASSRGQGFQPQHF
TRBJ2-2	16	TRBV19	.	.	TGTGCCAGTAGTCCCCGGGTGGGGCCAGGGTACGGGGAGCTGTTTTTT	CASSPRVGPGYGELFF
TRBJ2-3	14	TRBV7-2	.	TRBD2	TGTGCCAGCAAACGACTAGCGGGGGTGGATACGCAGTATTTT	CASKRLAGVDTQYF
TRBJ2-7	15	TRBV6-5	.	TRBD2	TGTGCCAGCACCAGAGCAGCTAGCGGGAGATACGAGCAGTACTTC	CASTRAASGRYEQYF
TRBJ2-1	16	TRBV6-2/TRBV6-3	.	.	TGTGCCAGCAGTTACCCCCCCCAGGCGCACTACAATGAGCAGTTCTTC	CASSYPPQAHYNEQFF
TRBJ1-6	14	TRBV6-5	.	TRBD1	TGTGCCAGCAGTTTCGGGACAGGGGGTGATCCCCTCCACTTT	CASSFGTGGDPLHF
TRBJ1-5	13	TRBV6-6	.	.	TGTGCCAGCAGTTACGAGGGTTATCAGCCCCAGCATTTT	CASSYEGYQPQHF
TRBJ1-2	13	TRBV5-1	.	.	TGCGCCAGCAGCTTTCTTAACGGCTATGGCTACACCTTC	CASSFLNGYGYTF
TRBJ2-2	14	TRBV27	.	.	TGTGCCAGCAGTTTTTCAGGTGCCACCGGGGAGCTGTTTTTT	CASSFSGATGELFF
TRBJ2-7	13	TRBV5-1	.	.	TGCGCCAGCAGCTTGGTAGACTCCTACGAGCAGTACTTC	CASSLVDSYEQYF
TRBJ2-2	15	TRBV7-9	.	.	TGTGCCAGCAGCGTCAGGGAAGGAAACACCGGGGAGCTGTTTTTT	CASSVREGNTGELFF
TRBJ1-2	15	TRBV3-1/TRBV3-2	.	.	TGTGCCAGCAGCCCGACGAGGTCCACTAGCTATGGCTACACCTTC	CASSPTRSTSYGYTF
TRBJ1-5	13	TRBV7-9	.	.	TGTGCCAGCAGCTTTAATAGCAATCAGCCCCAGCATTTT	CASSFNSNQPQHF
TRBJ2-1	16	TRBV19	.	TRBD2	TGTGCCAGTAGTATGAGGAGCGGGGGGCACTACAATGAGCAGTTCTTC	CASSMRSGGHYNEQFF
TRBJ2-7	15	TRBV5-4	few	.	TGTGCCAGCAGCGGGGGCTTAGGGCAGTCCTACGAGCAGTACTTC	CASSGGLGQSYEQYF
TRBJ1-1	15	TRBV5-4	.	TRBD1	TGTGCCAGCAGCTCCAAAGGTCCAGGGGGCACTGAAGCTTTCTTT	CASSSKGPGGTEAFF